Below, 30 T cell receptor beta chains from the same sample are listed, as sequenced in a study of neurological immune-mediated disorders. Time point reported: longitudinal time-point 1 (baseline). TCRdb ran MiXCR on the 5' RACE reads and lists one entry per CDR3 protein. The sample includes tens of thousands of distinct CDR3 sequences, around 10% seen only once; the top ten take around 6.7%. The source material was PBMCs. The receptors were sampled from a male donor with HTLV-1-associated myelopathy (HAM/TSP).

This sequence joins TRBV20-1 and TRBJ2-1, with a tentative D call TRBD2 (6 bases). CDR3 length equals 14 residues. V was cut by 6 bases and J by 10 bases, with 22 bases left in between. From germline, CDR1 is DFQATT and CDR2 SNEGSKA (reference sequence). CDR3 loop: CSARSGVTTPEQFF. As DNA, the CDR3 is TGCAGTGCGCGCTCGGGGGTTACCACGCCCGAGCAGTTCTTC.

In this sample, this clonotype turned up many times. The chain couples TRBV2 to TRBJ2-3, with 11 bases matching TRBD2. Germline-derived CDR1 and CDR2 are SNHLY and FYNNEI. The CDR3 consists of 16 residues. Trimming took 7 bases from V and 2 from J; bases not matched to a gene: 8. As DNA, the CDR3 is TGTGCCAGCACTACTCAACTAGCGGGGGCCACAGATACGCAGTATTTT. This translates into CASTTQLAGATDTQYF. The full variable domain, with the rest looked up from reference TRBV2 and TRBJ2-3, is EPEVTQTPSHQVTQMGQEVILRCVPISNHLYFYWYRQILGQKVEFLVSFYNNEISEKSEIFDDQFSVERPDGSNFTLKIRSTKLEDSAMYFCASTTQLAGATDTQYFGPGTRLTVL.

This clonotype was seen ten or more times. The CDR3 loop is CASSYGPGGELFF. CDR3 nucleotides: TGTGCCAGCAGTTACGGACCCGGTGGGGAGCTGTTTTTT. This chain uses TRBV6-5 with TRBJ2-2; D not certain. CDR1 is MNHEY and CDR2 is SVGAGI in the germline V gene. This CDR3 spans 13 amino acids. Trimming took 2 bases from V and 8 from J, leaving 9 bases between them.

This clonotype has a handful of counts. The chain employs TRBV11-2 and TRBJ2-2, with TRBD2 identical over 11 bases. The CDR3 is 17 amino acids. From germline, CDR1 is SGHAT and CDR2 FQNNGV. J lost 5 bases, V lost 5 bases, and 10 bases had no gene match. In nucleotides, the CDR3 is TGTGCCAGCAGCGCCTTCTCCGGGACTAGCGGAACCGGGGAGCTGTTTTTT. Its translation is CASSAFSGTSGTGELFF.

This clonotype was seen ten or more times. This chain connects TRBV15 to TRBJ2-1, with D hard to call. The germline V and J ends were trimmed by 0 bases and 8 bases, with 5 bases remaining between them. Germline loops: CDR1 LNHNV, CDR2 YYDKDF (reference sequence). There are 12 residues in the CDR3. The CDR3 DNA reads TGTGCCACCAGCAGAGATTTCGATGAGCAGTTCTTC. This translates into CATSRDFDEQFF.

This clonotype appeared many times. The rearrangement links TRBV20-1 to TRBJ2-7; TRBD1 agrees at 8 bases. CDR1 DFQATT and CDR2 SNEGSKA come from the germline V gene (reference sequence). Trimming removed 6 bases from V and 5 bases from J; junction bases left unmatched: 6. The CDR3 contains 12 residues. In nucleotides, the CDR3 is TGCAGTGCAGTTTCAGGGGGCAACGAGCAGTACTTC. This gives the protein CSAVSGGNEQYF.

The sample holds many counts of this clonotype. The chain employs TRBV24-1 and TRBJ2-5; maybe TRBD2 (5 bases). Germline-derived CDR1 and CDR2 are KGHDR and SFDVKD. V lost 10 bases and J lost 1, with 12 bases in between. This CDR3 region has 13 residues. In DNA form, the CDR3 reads TGTGCCACAGGTGCGGCGGGCCAAGAGACCCAGTACTTC. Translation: CATGAAGQETQYF.

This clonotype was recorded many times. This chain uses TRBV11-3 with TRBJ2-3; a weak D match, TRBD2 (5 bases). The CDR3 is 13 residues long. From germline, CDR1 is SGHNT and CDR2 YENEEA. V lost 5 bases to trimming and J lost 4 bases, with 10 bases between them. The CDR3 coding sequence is TGTGCCAGCAGCCCTGGGAGCCCAGATACGCAGTATTTT. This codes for CASSPGSPDTQYF.

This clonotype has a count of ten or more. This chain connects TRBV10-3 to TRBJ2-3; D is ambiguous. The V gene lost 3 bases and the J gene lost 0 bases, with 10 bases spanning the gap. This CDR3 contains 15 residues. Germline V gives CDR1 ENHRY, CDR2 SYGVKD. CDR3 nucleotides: TGTGCCATCAGTGATCCGACACCTAGCACAGATACGCAGTATTTT. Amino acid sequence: CAISDPTPSTDTQYF.

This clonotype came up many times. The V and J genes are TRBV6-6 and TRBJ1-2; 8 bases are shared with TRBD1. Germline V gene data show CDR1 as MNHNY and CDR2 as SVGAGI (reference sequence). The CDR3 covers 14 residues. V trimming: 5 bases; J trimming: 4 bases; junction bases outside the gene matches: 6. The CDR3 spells CASSRQGMGYGYTF. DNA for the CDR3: TGTGCCAGCAGTCGACAGGGGATGGGCTATGGCTACACCTTC.

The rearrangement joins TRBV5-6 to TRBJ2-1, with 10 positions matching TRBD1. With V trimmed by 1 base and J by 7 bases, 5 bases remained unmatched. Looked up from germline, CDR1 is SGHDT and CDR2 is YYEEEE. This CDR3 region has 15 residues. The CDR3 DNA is TGTGCCAGCAGCTTGCAGGACAGGGGGTTAAATGAGCAGTTCTTC. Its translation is CASSLQDRGLNEQFF.

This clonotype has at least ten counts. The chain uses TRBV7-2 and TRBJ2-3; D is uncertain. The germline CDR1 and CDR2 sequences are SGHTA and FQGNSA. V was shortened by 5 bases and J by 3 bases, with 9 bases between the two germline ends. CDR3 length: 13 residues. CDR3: CASSRAVTDTQYF. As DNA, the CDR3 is TGTGCCAGCAGCCGGGCCGTAACAGATACGCAGTATTTT.

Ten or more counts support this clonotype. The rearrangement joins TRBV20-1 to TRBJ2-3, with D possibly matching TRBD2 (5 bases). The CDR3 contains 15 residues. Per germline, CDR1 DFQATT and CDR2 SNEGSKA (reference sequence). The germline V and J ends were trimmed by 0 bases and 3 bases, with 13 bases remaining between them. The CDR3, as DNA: TGCAGTGCTAGAGAATCCCTGGACTCTACAGATACGCAGTATTTT. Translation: CSARESLDSTDTQYF.

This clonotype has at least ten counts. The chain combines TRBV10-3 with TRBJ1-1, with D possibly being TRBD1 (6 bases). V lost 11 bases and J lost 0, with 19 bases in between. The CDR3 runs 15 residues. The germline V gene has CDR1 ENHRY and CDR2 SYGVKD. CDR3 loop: CASQAGQIMNTEAFF. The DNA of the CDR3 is TGTGCCTCCCAAGCCGGACAGATCATGAACACTGAAGCTTTCTTT.

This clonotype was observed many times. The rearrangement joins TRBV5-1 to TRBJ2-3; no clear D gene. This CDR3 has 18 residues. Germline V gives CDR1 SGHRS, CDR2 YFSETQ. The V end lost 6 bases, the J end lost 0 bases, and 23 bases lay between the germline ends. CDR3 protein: CASKDSKAAPTSTDTQYF. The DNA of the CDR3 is TGCGCCAGCAAGGATAGTAAGGCAGCCCCAACTAGCACAGATACGCAGTATTTT.

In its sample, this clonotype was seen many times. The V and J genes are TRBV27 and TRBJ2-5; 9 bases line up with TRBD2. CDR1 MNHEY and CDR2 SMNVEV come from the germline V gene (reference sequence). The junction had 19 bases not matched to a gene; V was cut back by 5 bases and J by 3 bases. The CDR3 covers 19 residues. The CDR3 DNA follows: TGTGCCAGCAGTCCCCACGTGCGGGTGGCGGGGGGGCAGAAAGAGACCCAGTACTTC. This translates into CASSPHVRVAGGQKETQYF.

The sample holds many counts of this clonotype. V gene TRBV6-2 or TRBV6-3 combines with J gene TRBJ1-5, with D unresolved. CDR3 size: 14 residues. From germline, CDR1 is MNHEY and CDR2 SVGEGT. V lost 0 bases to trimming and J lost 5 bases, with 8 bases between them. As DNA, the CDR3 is TGTGCCAGCAGTTACTCAAGGCGCGATCAGCCCCAGCATTTT. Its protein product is CASSYSRRDQPQHF.

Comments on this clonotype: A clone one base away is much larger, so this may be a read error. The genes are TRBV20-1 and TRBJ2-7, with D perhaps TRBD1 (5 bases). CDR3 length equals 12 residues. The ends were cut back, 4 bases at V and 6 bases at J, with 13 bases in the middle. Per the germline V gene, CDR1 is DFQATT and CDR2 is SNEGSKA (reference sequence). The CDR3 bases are TGCAGTGCTATATTAGGGGCCCCCGAGCAGTACTTC. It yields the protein CSAILGAPEQYF.

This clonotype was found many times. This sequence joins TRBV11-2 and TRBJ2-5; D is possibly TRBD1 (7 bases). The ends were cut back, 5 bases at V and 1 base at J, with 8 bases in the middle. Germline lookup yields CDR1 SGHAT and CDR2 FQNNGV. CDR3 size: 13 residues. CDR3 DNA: TGTGCCAGCAGCCAGGGGGGCCAAGAGACCCAGTACTTC. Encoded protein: CASSQGGQETQYF.

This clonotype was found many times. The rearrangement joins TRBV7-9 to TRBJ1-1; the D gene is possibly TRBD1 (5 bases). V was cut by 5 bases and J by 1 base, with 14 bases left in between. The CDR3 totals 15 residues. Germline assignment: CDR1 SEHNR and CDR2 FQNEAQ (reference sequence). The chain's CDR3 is CASSLRGTANTEAFF. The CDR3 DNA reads TGTGCCAGCAGCCTACGAGGGACTGCGAACACTGAAGCTTTCTTT.

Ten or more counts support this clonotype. CDR3 sequence (DNA): TGCGCCAGCAGCGCGGGGACAGGGGGGCGTATAGAGCAGTTCTTC. It is translated as CASSAGTGGRIEQFF. The chain couples TRBV5-1 to TRBJ2-1; the match to TRBD1 covers 11 bases. The CDR3 has 15 residues. Per germline, CDR1 SGHRS and CDR2 YFSETQ. The trim removed 4 bases at V and 10 bases at J, leaving 10 bases unmatched.

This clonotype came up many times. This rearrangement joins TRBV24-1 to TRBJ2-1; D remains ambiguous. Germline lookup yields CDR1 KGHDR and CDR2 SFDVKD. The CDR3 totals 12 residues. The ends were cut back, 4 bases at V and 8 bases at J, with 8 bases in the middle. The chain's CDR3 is CATSDRIHEQFF. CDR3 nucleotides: TGTGCCACCAGTGACAGGATACATGAGCAGTTCTTC.

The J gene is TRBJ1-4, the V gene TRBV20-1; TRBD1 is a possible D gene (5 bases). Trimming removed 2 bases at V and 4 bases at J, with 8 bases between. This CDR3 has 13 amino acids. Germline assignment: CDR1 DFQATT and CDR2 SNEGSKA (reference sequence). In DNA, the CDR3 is TGCAGTGCTAGATGGGACGGTAATGAAAAACTGTTTTTT. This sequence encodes CSARWDGNEKLFF.

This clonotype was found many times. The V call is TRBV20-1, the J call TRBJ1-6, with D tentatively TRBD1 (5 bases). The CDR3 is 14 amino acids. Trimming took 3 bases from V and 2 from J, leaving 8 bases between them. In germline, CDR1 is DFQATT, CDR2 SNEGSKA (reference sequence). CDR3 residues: CSASPGAYNSPLHF. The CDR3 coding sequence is TGCAGTGCTAGCCCGGGGGCCTATAATTCACCCCTCCACTTT.

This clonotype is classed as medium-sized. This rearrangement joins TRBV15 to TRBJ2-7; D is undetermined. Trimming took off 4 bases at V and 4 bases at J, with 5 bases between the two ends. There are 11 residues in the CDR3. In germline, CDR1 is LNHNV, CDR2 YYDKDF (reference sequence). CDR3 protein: CATSKGYEQYF. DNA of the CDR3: TGTGCCACCAGCAAAGGATACGAGCAGTACTTC.

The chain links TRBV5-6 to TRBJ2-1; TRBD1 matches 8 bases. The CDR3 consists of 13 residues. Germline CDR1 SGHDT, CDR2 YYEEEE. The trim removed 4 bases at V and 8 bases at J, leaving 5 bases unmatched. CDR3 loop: CASSRGQVDEQFF. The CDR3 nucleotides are TGTGCCAGCAGCAGGGGACAGGTAGATGAGCAGTTCTTC.

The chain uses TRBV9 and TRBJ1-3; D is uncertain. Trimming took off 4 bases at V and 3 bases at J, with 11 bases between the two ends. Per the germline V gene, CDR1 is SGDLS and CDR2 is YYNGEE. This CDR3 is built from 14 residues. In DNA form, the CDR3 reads TGTGCCAGCAGCTCAGCAGGAGTTGGAAACACCATATATTTT. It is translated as CASSSAGVGNTIYF. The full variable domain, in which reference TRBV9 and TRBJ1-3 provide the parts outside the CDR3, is DSGVTQTPKHLITATGQRVTLRCSPRSGDLSVYWYQQSLDQGLQFLIQYYNGEERAKGNILERFSAQQFPDLHSELNLSSLELGDSALYFCASSSAGVGNTIYFGEGSWLTVV.

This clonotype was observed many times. The CDR3 is CASSRTPQAHTIYF. In DNA, the CDR3 is TGTGCCAGCAGCCGCACCCCACAGGCGCACACCATATATTTT. This chain connects TRBV7-6 to TRBJ1-3, with TRBD1 as a possible D gene (5 bases). Germline CDR1 SGHVS, CDR2 FNYEAQ. V lost 5 bases to trimming and J lost 8 bases, with 16 bases between them. This CDR3 has 14 residues.

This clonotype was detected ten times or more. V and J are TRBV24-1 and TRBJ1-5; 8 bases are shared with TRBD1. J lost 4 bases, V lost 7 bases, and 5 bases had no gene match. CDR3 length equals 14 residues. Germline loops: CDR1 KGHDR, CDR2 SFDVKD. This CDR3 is CATSGQGRNQPQHF. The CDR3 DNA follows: TGTGCCACCAGCGGACAGGGTAGAAATCAGCCCCAGCATTTT.

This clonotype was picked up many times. The CDR3 bases are TGTGCCAGCAGCTTAGTTAGGGGGGTCAGCCAGCCCCAGCATTTT. This translates into CASSLVRGVSQPQHF. The chain links TRBV7-8 to TRBJ1-5, with TRBD1 as a possible D gene (6 bases). The CDR3 has 15 amino acids. V was clipped by 1 base and J by 7 bases, with 14 bases between them. Looked up from germline, CDR1 is SGHVS and CDR2 is FQNEAQ. Drawing the rest from reference TRBV7-8 and TRBJ1-5, the complete variable domain is GAGVSQSPRYKVAKRGQDVALRCDPISGHVSLFWYQQALGQGPEFLTYFQNEAQLDKSGLPSDRFFAERPEGSVSTLKIQRTQQEDSAVYLCASSLVRGVSQPQHFGDGTRLSIL.